The source of this TCR beta chain is a study of T-cell memory formation after mild COVID-19. Whole-study results and caveats: The study detected some responding clones in pre-infection memory, suggesting cross-reactive memory joined.

The CDR3 is made up of 15 amino acids. Germline loops: CDR1 KGHSH, CDR2 LQKENI. Constant-segment primers served in 5'RACE that generated TCR alpha and TCR beta cDNA libraries bearing sample barcodes and UMIs. TCRdb reprocessed the 5' RACE reads with MiXCR, giving one entry per CDR3 protein. The data show hundreds of thousands of distinct CDR3 sequences, more than 15% seen once. To note about this clonotype: Its specificity is not known. Compared with germline, one end of the junction differs, possibly owing to a read error.

The origin of this receptor is a man aged 18 to 30 who had mild COVID-19 (a few samples of this study predate the infection). Cell type and time point are not known. The V gene is TRBV18, the J gene TRBJ1-2; TRBD1 matches at 7 bases. The specimen sequenced was PBMCs or a T cell subset sorted from them (not recorded which). CDR3 region: CASSAPDRAGNGYTF. The CDR3, as DNA: TGTGCCAGCTCAGCACCTGACAGGGCCGGGAATGGCTACACCTTC.